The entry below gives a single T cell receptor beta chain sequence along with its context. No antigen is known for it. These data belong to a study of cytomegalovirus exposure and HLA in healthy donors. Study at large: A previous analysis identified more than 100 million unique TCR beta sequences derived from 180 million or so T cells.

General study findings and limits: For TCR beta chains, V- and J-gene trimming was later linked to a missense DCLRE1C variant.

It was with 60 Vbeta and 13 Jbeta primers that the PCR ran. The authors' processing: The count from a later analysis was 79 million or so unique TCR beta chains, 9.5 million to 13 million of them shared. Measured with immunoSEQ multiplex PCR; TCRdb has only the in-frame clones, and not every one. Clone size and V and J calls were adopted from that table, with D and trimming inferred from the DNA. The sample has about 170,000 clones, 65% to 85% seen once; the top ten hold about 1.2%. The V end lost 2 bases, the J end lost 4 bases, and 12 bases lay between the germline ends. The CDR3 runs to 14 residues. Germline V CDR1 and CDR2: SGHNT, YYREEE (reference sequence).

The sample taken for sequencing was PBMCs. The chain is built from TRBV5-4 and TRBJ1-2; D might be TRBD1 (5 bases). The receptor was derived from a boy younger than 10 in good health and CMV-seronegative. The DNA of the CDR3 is TGTGCCAGCAGCTTCGGGCGGGGACTCTATGGCTACACCTTC. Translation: CASSFGRGLYGYTF.